The text below deals with one T cell receptor (beta chain). No antigen is known for it. Germline is not matched at one junction end, which may reflect a read error. The same CDR3 can be traced to other DNA sequences in this sample. The source of the sample is a study of sequential checkpoint blockade in melanoma (dated by TCRdb to between 2018 and 2021). Regarding the research as a whole: In a 1:1 randomization, patients received either first-line nivolumab then ipilimumab (arm A) or ipilimumab then nivolumab (arm B). Maintenance nivolumab came after both trial sequences. General conclusions and limits of the study: Validation of the response-prediction model combining TCR metrics and mutation burden is needed in larger, independent patient cohorts.

TCRbeta CDR3 regions were immunosequenced from genomic DNA with the immunoSEQ Assay. Prior to high-throughput sequencing, genomic DNA was amplified by bias-controlled multiplex PCR. The paper's data handling went like this. To quantify the absolute abundance of each unique TCRbeta CDR3 region, the sequences were collapsed and filtered. Clonality, defined as 1 minus Pielou's evenness, was calculated using productive rearrangements only. A previously published method was used to identify clones whose frequencies were significantly greater in on-treatment samples than in baseline samples. What TCRdb holds here is the immuneACCESS table cut down to in-frame rearrangements. Part of the clones is not present; checked against another copy, under half of the missing clones reflect an unresolved V gene, and the others are unexplained. That table supplies the V and J calls and clone size; D and trimming were determined from the DNA. This sample holds roughly 3,800 clones; 55% to 70% were observed only once. In total, the top ten clones hold around four fifths of the sample.

The cysteine opens and the phenylalanine closes a CDR3 of 15 amino acids. The sequence is cut down to CDR3 DNA, 45 bases in frame from base 1. CDR1 and CDR2 are drawn from the germline V gene: SGHRS, YFSETQ. The treatment or condition label of this sample denotes: randomized to nivolumab then ipilimumab (arm A) or the reverse (arm B). None of the patients in the trial had previously been given DNA-damaging chemotherapy. On a FACS Aria II flow cytometer, live CD3+CD8+ cells that were negative for CD19 and CD56 were sorted from thawed PBMCs. Samples were obtained from patients with melanoma enrolled in CheckMate 064, a randomized, open-label phase II trial of sequential checkpoint blockade. Peripheral blood mononuclear cells were collected by leukapheresis, purified with Ficoll-Paque, and frozen in human serum with roughly 9.9% DMSO. Right after sorting, the blood CD3+CD8+ cells were verified to be >95% pure, and DNA extraction followed.

The TCR originated in a human donor with melanoma. The V gene is TRBV5-1 and the J gene is TRBJ2-7; a stretch of 10 junction bases matches TRBD1. Here the sequenced sample was CD8+ T cells sorted from blood (inferred from file names), taken from a patient given nivolumab and ipilimumab in sequence. The CDR3 amino acid sequence is: CASSRGGTGDPEQYF. In nucleotide form, the sequence is TGTGCCAGCAGCCGGGGTGGGACAGGGGATCCCGAGCAGTACTTC.